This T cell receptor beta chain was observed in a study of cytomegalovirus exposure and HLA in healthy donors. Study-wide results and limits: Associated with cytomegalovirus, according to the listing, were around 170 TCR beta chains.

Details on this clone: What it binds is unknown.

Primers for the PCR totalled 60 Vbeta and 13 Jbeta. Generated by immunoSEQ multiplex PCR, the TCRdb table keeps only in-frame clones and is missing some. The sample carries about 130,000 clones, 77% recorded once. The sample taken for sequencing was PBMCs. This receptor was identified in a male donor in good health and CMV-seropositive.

For the CDR3, the DNA is TGTGCCTGGAGTGTACCGGGGGGCTCTCTGTACGAGCAGTACTTC. It translates to CAWSVPGGSLYEQYF. The chain uses TRBV30 and TRBJ2-7; the D gene is possibly TRBD2 (7 bases). The CDR3 extends over 15 amino acids. CDR1 GTSNPN and CDR2 SVGIG come from the germline V gene (reference sequence). Trimming shortened V by 0 bases and J by 4 bases, and 16 bases separated the two germline ends. Drawing the rest from reference TRBV30 and TRBJ2-7, the complete variable domain is SQTIHQWPATLVQPVGSPLSLECTVEGTSNPNLYWYRQAAGRGLQLLFYSVGIGQISSEVPQNLSASRPQDRQFILSSKKLLLSDSGFYLCAWSVPGGSLYEQYFGPGTRLTVT.